This T cell receptor (beta chain) was identified during a study of control samples from healthy donors and cancer patients. The V end lost 3 bases, the J end lost 3 bases, and 7 bases lay between the germline ends. The CDR3 extends over 12 amino acids. Germline V gene data show CDR1 as SGDLS and CDR2 as YYNGEE. The protocol was immunoSEQ multiplex PCR, while the TCRdb copy is restricted to in-frame clones and leaves out a portion. Of 250,000 to 300,000 clones in the sample, more than 65% were seen once. Sequencing was done on a sample of PBMCs. The chain couples TRBV9 to TRBJ2-7; D call uncertain. This clonotype was obtained from a woman aged 55-70 years with lung cancer. CDR3 amino acids: CASSADFYEQYF. The CDR3 DNA sequence: TGTGCCAGCAGCGCCGATTTCTACGAGCAGTACTTC.